Sequencing of this T cell receptor (beta chain) was carried out in a study of blood T cell repertoires in COVID-19. Study at large: Samples came from the United States, Italy and Spain, spanning acute and convalescent COVID-19. Sample material is recorded as cDNA or gDNA derived from T cells, B-cell-depleted T cells, or PBMCs.

V dropped 6 bases and J dropped 2; count of bases not matched to a gene: 8. Germline values: CDR1 SEHNR, CDR2 FQNEAQ (reference sequence). The CDR3 contains 15 residues. Data came from immunoSEQ multiplex PCR; TCRdb stores just in-frame clones and leaves some out. The sample yields approximately 250,000 clones, approximately 81% seen once. Specimen: peripheral blood. V usage is TRBV7-9 and J usage is TRBJ2-7, with TRBD2 identical over 9 bases. The sequence was collected from a man between 60 and 70 years old with acute or convalescent COVID-19. The CDR3 DNA follows: TGTGCCAGCAGACAGACTAGCGGCCAGCCCTACGAGCAGTACTTC. Translation: CASRQTSGQPYEQYF.